Presented here are 27 T cell receptor beta chains from one specimen sequenced in a study of beta chain features in type 1 diabetes (dated by TCRdb to 2016 to 2019). Which antigens these TCRs recognize remains unknown. To prepare the library, the immunoSEQ multiplex PCR assay was applied. The entire amount of isolated RNA was reverse transcribed using the High Capacity cDNA Reverse Transcription Kit, so the sequenced TCRB transcripts were expressed ones. This is the immuneACCESS table as TCRdb keeps it, with only in-frame sequences that have V and J called. A part of the clones is gone; compared with another copy, unresolved V genes explain less than half, and the rest is unexplained. The sample contains a few hundred thousand clones, 15% to 20% of them found a single time. In total, the top ten clones hold approximately 0.086% of the sample. The full study reports these points: A moderate but significant shortening of TCRB CDR3 length was observed in type 1 diabetes patients in all four CD4+ subsets.

Sequences were obtained from naive CD4+ T cells from blood. Per the publication, the cell subset or site label means: true naive CD4+ T cells. The receptors here all came from a man aged 25 to 40 with type 1 diabetes.

CDR3 DNA: TGTGCCAGCAGCTCGTACAGGGGTTTGGGTGTAACGGGGGAGCTGTTTTTT. It is translated as CASSSYRGLGVTGELFF. J is TRBJ2-2 and V is TRBV7-8; TRBD1 matches at 7 bases. The CDR3 length is 17 residues. V lost 4 bases, J lost 8 bases, and 16 bases stayed unmatched. Germline-derived CDR1 and CDR2 are SGHVS and FQNEAQ.

The chain links TRBV7-2 to TRBJ2-3; D uncertain. The germline V gene encodes CDR1 SGHTA and CDR2 FQGNSA. The CDR3 extends over 15 amino acids. The germline V and J ends were trimmed by 5 bases and 1 base, with 13 bases remaining between them. The CDR3 reads CASSPRPRGTDTQYF. In nucleotides, the CDR3 is TGTGCCAGCAGCCCCCGTCCACGAGGCACAGATACGCAGTATTTT.

This clone was counted between two and nine times. The chain couples TRBV9 to TRBJ2-3; TRBD1 aligns across 12 bases. The CDR3 has 18 residues. Unmatched junction bases numbered 9, after V lost 0 bases and J lost 4 bases. Germline CDR1 reads SGDLS; CDR2 reads YYNGEE. The CDR3 nucleotides read TGTGCCAGCAGCGTAGACCCCCCGGGACAGGGGGCATCAGATACGCAGTATTTT. Amino acid sequence: CASSVDPPGQGASDTQYF.

The rearrangement joins TRBV28 to TRBJ2-5; 7 nucleotides agree with TRBD2. The germline gives CDR1 MDHEN, CDR2 SYDVKM. There are 12 residues in the CDR3. V dropped 10 bases and J dropped 2; count of bases not matched to a gene: 4. The CDR3 region is CATGGWQETQYF. The CDR3 coding sequence is TGTGCCACCGGGGGGTGGCAAGAGACCCAGTACTTC.

This clone turned up a few times. This sample also contains other DNA sequences that code for the same CDR3. The gene calls are TRBV14 and TRBJ2-2; D is unclear. The CDR3 contains 13 residues. Germline V gene sequence: CDR1 SGHDN, CDR2 FVKESK. Deletions cut 4 bases from V and 1 base from J, with 4 bases between. As DNA, the CDR3 is TGTGCCAGCAGCCTGGGGAACACCGGGGAGCTGTTTTTT. Residues: CASSLGNTGELFF.

The chain's CDR3 is CASSQGGSGSTDTQYF. CDR3 nucleotides: TGTGCCAGCAGCCAGGGGGGTAGCGGGTCGACAGATACGCAGTATTTT. This chain connects TRBV6-4 to TRBJ2-3; either TRBD1 or TRBD2 may fit D (7 bases each). The CDR3 is 16 residues long. Germline V CDR1 and CDR2: MRHNA, SNTAGT. V was cut by 6 bases and J by 3 bases, with 19 bases left in between.

This clone was seen only a few times. The chain combines TRBV9 with TRBJ2-1; tentatively, D is TRBD1 or TRBD2 (6 bases each). V lost 4 bases, J lost 4 bases, and 21 bases lay in between. CDR1 is SGDLS and CDR2 is YYNGEE in the germline V gene. The CDR3 extends over 17 amino acids. The CDR3: CASSSRLGGTTYNEQFF. CDR3 DNA: TGTGCCAGCAGCTCCAGATTGGGCGGGACAACATACAATGAGCAGTTCTTC.

This clone has more than one count but fewer than ten. The chain joins TRBV7-9 to TRBJ2-7, with 7 bases matching TRBD1. This CDR3 region has 14 residues. The V gene end was trimmed by 3 bases and the J gene end by 9 bases; junction bases not matched to a gene: 11. Germline V gives CDR1 SEHNR, CDR2 FQNEAQ (reference sequence). In DNA form, the CDR3 reads TGTGCCAGCAGCTTTATACAAGGGGGCTCCGGGCAGTACTTC. Translation gives CASSFIQGGSGQYF. Complete variable domain (other parts from reference TRBV7-9 and TRBJ2-7): DTGVSQNPRHKITKRGQNVTFRCDPISEHNRLYWYRQTLGQGPEFLTYFQNEAQLEKSRLLSDRFSAERPKGSFSTLEIQRTEQGDSAMYLCASSFIQGGSGQYFGPGTRLTVT.

This clone was observed a handful of times. The V and J genes are TRBV30 and TRBJ2-1; D unclear. This CDR3 region has 13 residues. CDR1 and CDR2 (germline): GTSNPN, SVGIG (reference sequence). Deletions cut 0 bases from V and 7 bases from J, with 10 bases between. The DNA of the CDR3 is TGTGCCTGGAGTGTTGTCCCTGGAAATGAGCAGTTCTTC. Translating it yields CAWSVVPGNEQFF.

This clone was counted between two and nine times. This chain links TRBV28 with TRBJ2-7; D uncertain. The germline V gene has CDR1 MDHEN and CDR2 SYDVKM. Trimming stripped 2 bases from V and 6 bases from J, with 5 bases between. The CDR3 sequence is 11 residues long. CDR3 sequence (DNA): TGTGCCAGCAGTTTAGTCGGCGAGCAGTACTTC. Residues: CASSLVGEQYF. The full variable domain, completed using reference TRBV28 and TRBJ2-7, is DVKVTQSSRYLVKRTGEKVFLECVQDMDHENMFWYRQDPGLGLRLIYFSYDVKMKEKGDIPEGYSVSREKKERFSLILESASTNQTSMYLCASSLVGEQYFGPGTRLTVT.

This clone was seen more than once but under ten times. The rearrangement uses TRBV7-9 and TRBJ2-1; 9 bases line up with TRBD1. CDR1 is SEHNR, CDR2 FQNEAQ, per germline (reference sequence). The CDR3 has 13 residues. V lost 3 bases to trimming and J lost 7 bases; unmatched junction nucleotides: 1. CDR3 region: CASSFGQGNEQFF. The CDR3 nucleotides read TGTGCCAGCAGCTTCGGACAGGGGAATGAGCAGTTCTTC.

The V gene is TRBV6-6, the J gene TRBJ2-3, with a tentative D call TRBD2 (5 bases). Trimming shortened V by 7 bases and J by 2 bases, and 13 bases separated the two germline ends. Germline loops: CDR1 MNHNY, CDR2 SVGAGI (reference sequence). The length of the CDR3 is 14 residues. Written as DNA, the CDR3 is TGTGCCAGCATGGGTAGCGCCCTCACAGATACGCAGTATTTT. Protein sequence: CASMGSALTDTQYF.

The rearrangement uses TRBV7-8 and TRBJ2-3; a possible D gene is TRBD2 (6 bases). This CDR3 contains 15 residues. Germline V gene lookup returns CDR1 SGHVS and CDR2 FQNEAQ. The germline V and J ends were trimmed by 5 bases and 3 bases, with 15 bases remaining between them. This CDR3 is CASSRRGYETDTQYF. The CDR3 DNA is TGTGCCAGCAGCCGCCGGGGGTATGAAACAGATACGCAGTATTTT. The full variable domain, completed using reference TRBV7-8 and TRBJ2-3, is GAGVSQSPRYKVAKRGQDVALRCDPISGHVSLFWYQQALGQGPEFLTYFQNEAQLDKSGLPSDRFFAERPEGSVSTLKIQRTQQEDSAVYLCASSRRGYETDTQYFGPGTRLTVL.

The chain uses TRBV5-4 and TRBJ2-7; possibly TRBD1 for D (5 bases). This CDR3 contains 14 residues. CDR1 SGHNT and CDR2 YYREEE come from the germline V gene (reference sequence). V lost 2 bases and J 5 bases, leaving 14 bases between the germline ends. CDR3 sequence reads: CASSLRQGSDEQYF. CDR3 coding DNA: TGTGCCAGCAGCTTACGGCAGGGTTCGGACGAGCAGTACTTC.

This clone appeared a few times. The rearrangement joins TRBV29-1 to TRBJ2-1; 9 bases line up with TRBD1. Germline V CDR1 and CDR2: SQVTM, ANQGSEA. The CDR3 is made up of 13 amino acids. Trimming cost V 7 bases and J 5 bases; bases outside gene matches: 6. In DNA, the CDR3 is TGCAGCGCAGGGGACAGGGCTCACAATGAGCAGTTCTTC. It yields the protein CSAGDRAHNEQFF.

The table lists this clone with a few counts. The rearrangement joins TRBV25-1 to TRBJ2-1; TRBD2 agrees at 9 bases. The ends lost 2 bases at V and 2 bases at J; junction bases unmatched: 1. The CDR3 extends over 15 amino acids. CDR1 and CDR2 from the germline V gene are MGHDK and SYGVNS. The DNA of the CDR3 is TGTGCCAGCAGTGAAGCGGGAGGGGCCTACAATGAGCAGTTCTTC. It translates to CASSEAGGAYNEQFF.

This clone came up many times. This chain links TRBV30 with TRBJ2-1, with D hard to call. This CDR3 is built from 12 residues. V was trimmed by 6 bases and J by 7 bases, leaving 13 bases between them. CDR1 is GTSNPN, CDR2 SVGIG, per germline (reference sequence). CDR3 sequence reads: CACRTERNEQFF. In nucleotides, the CDR3 is TGTGCCTGCCGCACTGAACGGAATGAGCAGTTCTTC.

This clone appeared a few times. The V and J genes are TRBV5-1 and TRBJ2-3; D is unclear. This CDR3 spans 13 amino acids. Germline V gene sequence: CDR1 SGHRS, CDR2 YFSETQ. Trimming pared 3 bases from V and 2 bases from J, leaving 7 bases between. The CDR3 sequence is CASSWDYTDTQYF. The CDR3 DNA follows: TGCGCCAGCAGCTGGGATTACACAGATACGCAGTATTTT.

This clone occurred a few times. This chain joins TRBV30 and TRBJ2-5; the match to TRBD1 covers 10 bases. J was trimmed by 4 bases and V by 3 bases; bases with no gene match: 2. Germline V gene sequence: CDR1 GTSNPN, CDR2 SVGIG (reference sequence). CDR3 length: 13 residues. The CDR3 here is CAWRRTGGETQYF. The CDR3 coding sequence is TGTGCCTGGAGAAGGACAGGGGGAGAGACCCAGTACTTC.

This clone has only a few counts. The chain employs TRBV5-1 and TRBJ2-7; 7 bases match TRBD1. CDR1 is SGHRS, CDR2 YFSETQ, per germline. The ends lost 4 bases at V and 5 bases at J; junction bases unmatched: 9. The CDR3 loop spans 14 amino acids. CDR3 protein: CASSPGQEAHEQYF. The CDR3, as DNA: TGCGCCAGCAGCCCCGGACAGGAAGCCCACGAGCAGTACTTC.

This chain joins TRBV19 and TRBJ1-1, with a weak D call TRBD1 (5 bases). Trimming removed 5 bases at V and 1 base at J, with 8 bases between. This CDR3 is 13 amino acids long. Per the germline V gene, CDR1 is LNHDA and CDR2 is SQIVND (reference sequence). In nucleotides, the CDR3 is TGTGCCAGTAGTGCAGACAGGAACACTGAAGCTTTCTTT. The encoded protein is CASSADRNTEAFF.

This clone occurred a few times. The rearrangement uses TRBV9 and TRBJ2-7; D gene ambiguous. CDR1 SGDLS and CDR2 YYNGEE come from the germline V gene. The CDR3 spans 13 residues. Trimming stripped 0 bases from V and 4 bases from J, with 8 bases between. CDR3 nucleotides: TGTGCCAGCAGCGTAGCCCCCAGGTACGAGCAGTACTTC. It is translated as CASSVAPRYEQYF.

The sample holds a few counts of this clone. The rearrangement links TRBV18 to TRBJ1-5; 7 positions match TRBD1. This CDR3 spans 14 amino acids. The V and J ends lost 6 bases and 7 bases, in that order; junction bases with no gene match: 9. Per germline, CDR1 KGHSH and CDR2 LQKENI. The CDR3, as DNA: TGTGCCAGCTCTCCTCTCACAGGGGACCAGCCCCAGCATTTT. Its translation is CASSPLTGDQPQHF.

This clone appeared a few times. V and J are TRBV7-2 and TRBJ2-4; 7 bases align to TRBD2. The CDR3 is 15 residues long. Germline-derived CDR1 and CDR2 are SGHTA and FQGNSA. J lost 2 bases, V lost 5 bases, and 6 bases had no gene match. CDR3 loop: CASSLSGSTKNIQYF. The DNA for the CDR3 is TGTGCCAGCAGCCTTAGCGGGTCTACCAAAAACATTCAGTACTTC.

There are a few counts of this clone. V gene TRBV20-1 combines with J gene TRBJ2-2; D call uncertain. CDR3 length equals 11 residues. From germline, CDR1 is DFQATT and CDR2 SNEGSKA (reference sequence). With 5 bases removed from V and 7 bases from J, the gap between germline ends came to 8 bases. CDR3 region: CSAPPVGELFF. CDR3 nucleotide sequence: TGCAGTGCTCCCCCGGTCGGGGAGCTGTTTTTT.

The chain joins TRBV13 to TRBJ2-7, with D perhaps matching TRBD1 or TRBD2 (5 bases each). CDR1 PRHDT and CDR2 FYEKMQ come from the germline V gene (reference sequence). CDR3 length equals 14 residues. With 4 bases removed from V and 0 bases from J, the gap between germline ends came to 10 bases. The CDR3 loop reads CASSSDGTSYEQYF. The DNA of the CDR3 is TGTGCCAGCAGCTCGGACGGGACCTCCTACGAGCAGTACTTC.

This clone was observed a few times. V and J are TRBV29-1 and TRBJ2-2, with 7 nucleotides matching TRBD1. Germline CDR1 SQVTM, CDR2 ANQGSEA. The CDR3 consists of 13 residues. Germline trimming cut 7 bases from V and 7 bases from J; bases unmatched to any gene: 9. Here the CDR3 DNA reads TGCAGCGCTTACAGGGGTGTTGGCGGGGAGCTGTTTTTT. This translates into CSAYRGVGGELFF.